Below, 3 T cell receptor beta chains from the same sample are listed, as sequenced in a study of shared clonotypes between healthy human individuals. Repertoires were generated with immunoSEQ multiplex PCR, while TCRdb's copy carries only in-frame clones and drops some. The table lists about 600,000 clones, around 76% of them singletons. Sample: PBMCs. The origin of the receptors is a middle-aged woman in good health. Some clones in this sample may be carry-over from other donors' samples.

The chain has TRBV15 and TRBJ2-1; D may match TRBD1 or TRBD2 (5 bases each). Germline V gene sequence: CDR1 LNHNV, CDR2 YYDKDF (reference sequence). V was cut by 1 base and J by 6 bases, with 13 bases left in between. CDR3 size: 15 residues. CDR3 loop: CATSRGQGDGNEQFF. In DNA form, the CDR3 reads TGTGCCACCAGCAGAGGTCAGGGAGATGGCAATGAGCAGTTCTTC. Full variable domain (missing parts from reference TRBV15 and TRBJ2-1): DAMVIQNPRYQVTQFGKPVTLSCSQTLNHNVMYWYQQKSSQAPKLLFHYYDKDFNNEADTPDNFQSRRPNTSFCFLDIRSPGLGDTAMYLCATSRGQGDGNEQFFGPGTRLTVL.

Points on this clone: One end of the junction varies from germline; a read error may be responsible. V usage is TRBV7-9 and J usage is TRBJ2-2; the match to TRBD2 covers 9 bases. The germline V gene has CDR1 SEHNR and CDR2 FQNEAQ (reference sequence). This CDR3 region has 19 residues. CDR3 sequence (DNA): TGTGCGAGCAACGGCGTTCCAGGACTAGCGAAAGGGTTGACCGGGGAGCTGTTTTTT. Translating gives CASNGVPGLAKGLTGELFF.

This chain's CDR3 is CASSQDWAETGEQFF. The CDR3, as DNA: TGTGCCAGCAGCCAAGATTGGGCGGAGACAGGCGAGCAGTTCTTC. V usage is TRBV4-2 and J usage is TRBJ2-1; D might be TRBD1 (6 bases). V was trimmed by 0 bases and J by 10 bases, leaving 16 bases between them. Germline V gives CDR1 LGHNA, CDR2 YNFKEQ. The length of the CDR3 is 15 residues.